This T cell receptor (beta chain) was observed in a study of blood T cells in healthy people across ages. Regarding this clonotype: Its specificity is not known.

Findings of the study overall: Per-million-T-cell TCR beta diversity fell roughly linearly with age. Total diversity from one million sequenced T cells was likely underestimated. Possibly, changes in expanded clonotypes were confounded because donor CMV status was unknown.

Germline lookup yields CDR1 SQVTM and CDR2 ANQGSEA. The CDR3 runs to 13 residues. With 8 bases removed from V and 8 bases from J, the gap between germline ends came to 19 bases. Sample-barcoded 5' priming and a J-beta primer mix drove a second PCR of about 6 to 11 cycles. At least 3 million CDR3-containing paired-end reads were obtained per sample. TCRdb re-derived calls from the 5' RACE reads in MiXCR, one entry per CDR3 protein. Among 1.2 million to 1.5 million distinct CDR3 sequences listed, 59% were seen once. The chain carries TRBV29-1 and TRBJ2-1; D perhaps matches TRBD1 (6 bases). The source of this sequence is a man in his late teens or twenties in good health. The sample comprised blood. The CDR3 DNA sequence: TGCAGCCCTACCCGACAGGTACACGATGAGCAGTTCTTC. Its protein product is CSPTRQVHDEQFF.